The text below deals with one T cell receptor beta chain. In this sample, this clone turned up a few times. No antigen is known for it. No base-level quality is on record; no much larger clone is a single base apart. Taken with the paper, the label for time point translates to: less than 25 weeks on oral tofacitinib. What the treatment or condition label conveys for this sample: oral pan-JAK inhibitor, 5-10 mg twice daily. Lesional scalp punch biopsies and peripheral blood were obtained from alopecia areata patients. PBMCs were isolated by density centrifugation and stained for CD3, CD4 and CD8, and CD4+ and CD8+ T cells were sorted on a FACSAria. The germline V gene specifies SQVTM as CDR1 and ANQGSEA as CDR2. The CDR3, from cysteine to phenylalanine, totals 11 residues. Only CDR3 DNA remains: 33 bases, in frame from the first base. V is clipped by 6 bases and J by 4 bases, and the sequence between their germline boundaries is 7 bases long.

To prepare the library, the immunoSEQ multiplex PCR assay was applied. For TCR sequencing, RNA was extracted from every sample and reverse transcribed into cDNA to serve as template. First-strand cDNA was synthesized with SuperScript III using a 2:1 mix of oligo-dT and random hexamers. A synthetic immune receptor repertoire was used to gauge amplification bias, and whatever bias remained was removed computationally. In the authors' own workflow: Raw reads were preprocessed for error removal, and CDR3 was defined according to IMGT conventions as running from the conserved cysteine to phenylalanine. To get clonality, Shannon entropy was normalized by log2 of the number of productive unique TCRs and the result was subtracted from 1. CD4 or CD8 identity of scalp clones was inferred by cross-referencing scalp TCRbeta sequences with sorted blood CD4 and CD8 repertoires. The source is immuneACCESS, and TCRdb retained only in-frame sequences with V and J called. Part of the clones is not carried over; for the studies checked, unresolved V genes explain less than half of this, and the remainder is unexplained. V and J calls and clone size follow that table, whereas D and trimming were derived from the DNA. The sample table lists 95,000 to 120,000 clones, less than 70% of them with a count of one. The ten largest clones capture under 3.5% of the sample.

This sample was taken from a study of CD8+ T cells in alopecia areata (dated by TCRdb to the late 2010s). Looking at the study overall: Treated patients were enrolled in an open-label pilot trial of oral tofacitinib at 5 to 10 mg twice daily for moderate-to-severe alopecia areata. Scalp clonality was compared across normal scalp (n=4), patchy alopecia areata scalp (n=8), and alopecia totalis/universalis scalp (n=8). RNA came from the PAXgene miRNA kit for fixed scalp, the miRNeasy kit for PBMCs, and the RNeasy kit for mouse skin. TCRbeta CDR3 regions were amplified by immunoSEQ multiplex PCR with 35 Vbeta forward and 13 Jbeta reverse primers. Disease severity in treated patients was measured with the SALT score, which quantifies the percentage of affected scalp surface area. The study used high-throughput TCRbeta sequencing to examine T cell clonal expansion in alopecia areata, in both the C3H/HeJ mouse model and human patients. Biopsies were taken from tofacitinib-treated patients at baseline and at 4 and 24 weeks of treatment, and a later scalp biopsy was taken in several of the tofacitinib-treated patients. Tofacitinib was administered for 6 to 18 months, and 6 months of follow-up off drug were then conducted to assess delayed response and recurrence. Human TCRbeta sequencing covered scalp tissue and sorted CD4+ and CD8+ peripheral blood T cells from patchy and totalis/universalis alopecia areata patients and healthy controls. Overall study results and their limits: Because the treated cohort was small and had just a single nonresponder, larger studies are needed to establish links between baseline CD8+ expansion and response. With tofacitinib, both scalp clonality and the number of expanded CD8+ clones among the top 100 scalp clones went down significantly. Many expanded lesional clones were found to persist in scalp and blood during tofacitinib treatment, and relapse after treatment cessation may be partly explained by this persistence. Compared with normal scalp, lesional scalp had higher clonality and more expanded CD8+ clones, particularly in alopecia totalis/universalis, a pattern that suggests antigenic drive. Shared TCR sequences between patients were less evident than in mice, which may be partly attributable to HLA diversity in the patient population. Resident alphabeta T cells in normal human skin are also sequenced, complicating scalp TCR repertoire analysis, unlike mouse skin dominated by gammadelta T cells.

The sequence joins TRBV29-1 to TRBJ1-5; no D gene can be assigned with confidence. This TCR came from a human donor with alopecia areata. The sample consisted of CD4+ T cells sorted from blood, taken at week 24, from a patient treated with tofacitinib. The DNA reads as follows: TGCAGCGTATCCCCAAATCAGCCCCAGCATTTT. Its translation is CSVSPNQPQHF.